What follows are 25 T cell receptor beta chains derived from one specimen sequenced in a study of blood T cells in healthy people across ages. Alongside a J-beta primer mix, a sample-barcoded 5' primer served in a second PCR lasting roughly 6 to 11 cycles. TCRdb fed the 5' RACE reads into MiXCR, producing one record per CDR3 protein. The sample lists 1.2 million to 1.5 million distinct CDR3 sequences, 59% occurring once. The source material was blood. The receptors derive from a young man in good health.

This chain joins TRBV5-4 and TRBJ2-7, with D perhaps TRBD2 (6 bases). V lost 2 bases, J lost 5 bases, and 14 bases lay in between. Germline V lookup: CDR1 SGHNT, CDR2 YYREEE (reference sequence). This CDR3 is built from 14 residues. The CDR3 DNA reads TGTGCCAGCAGCTTTGGGGGGTCTGGACACGAGCAGTACTTC. Amino acid sequence: CASSFGGSGHEQYF.

The CDR3 here is CASSQGPGGPNPAFF. In nucleotides, the CDR3 is TGCGCCAGCAGCCAAGGCCCTGGGGGTCCGAATCCAGCTTTCTTT. The chain links TRBV4-1 to TRBJ1-1; D might be TRBD1 (5 bases). The germline V gene encodes CDR1 MGHRA and CDR2 YSYEKL. Trimming left V 1 base short and J 10 bases short, with 19 bases between. The CDR3 covers 15 residues.

V and J are TRBV9 and TRBJ2-5; D might be TRBD1 (6 bases). The germline V gene encodes CDR1 SGDLS and CDR2 YYNGEE. This CDR3 is 15 amino acids long. V was shortened by 3 bases and J by 1 base, with 13 bases between the two germline ends. The CDR3 coding sequence is TGTGCCAGCAGCGCGTGGGACACCAGCCAAGAGACCCAGTACTTC. It specifies CASSAWDTSQETQYF.

This clonotype showed up just once. V and J are TRBV12-3 or TRBV12-4 and TRBJ2-1, with D perhaps TRBD1 (6 bases). V was clipped by 8 bases and J by 4 bases, with 21 bases between them. The CDR3 runs to 16 residues. CDR3 sequence: CASHSTGPGSYNEQFF. For the CDR3, the DNA is TGTGCCAGCCATTCTACAGGGCCAGGATCTTACAATGAGCAGTTCTTC.

This chain links TRBV28 with TRBJ2-7; weak D call: TRBD1 (6 bases). Looked up from germline, CDR1 is MDHEN and CDR2 is SYDVKM. The CDR3 runs to 16 residues. Trimming cost V 3 bases and J 2 bases, with 17 bases left between them. The CDR3 loop is CASSFHLGQLTYEQYF. As DNA, the CDR3 is TGTGCCAGCAGTTTCCACTTGGGACAACTCACCTACGAGCAGTACTTC.

This clonotype was found a few times. The rearrangement joins TRBV25-1 to TRBJ2-1; D may be TRBD2 (6 bases). Germline CDR1 is MGHDK and CDR2 is SYGVNS. V lost 2 bases to trimming and J lost 12 bases, with 14 bases between them. The CDR3 consists of 13 residues. For the CDR3, the DNA is TGTGCCAGCAGTGAAAATCCTGGGACTCCGCAGTTCTTC. Its protein is CASSENPGTPQFF. The complete variable domain, with remaining parts taken from reference TRBV25-1 and TRBJ2-1, reads EADIYQTPRYLVIGTGKKITLECSQTMGHDKMYWYQQDPGMELHLIHYSYGVNSTEKGDLSSESTVSRIRTEHFPLTLESARPSHTSQYLCASSENPGTPQFFGPGTRLTVL.

The CDR3 spells CASSLEEVLAGGNEQYF. The CDR3 DNA sequence: TGCGCCAGCAGCTTGGAAGAGGTACTAGCGGGGGGAAATGAGCAGTACTTC. The rearrangement uses TRBV5-1 and TRBJ2-5; 12 bases line up with TRBD2. CDR3 length: 17 amino acids. The junction had 14 bases not matched to a gene; V was cut back by 0 bases and J by 11 bases. Germline V gene lookup returns CDR1 SGHRS and CDR2 YFSETQ.

The chain joins TRBV7-9 to TRBJ1-5; maybe TRBD1 (5 bases). Germline V gives CDR1 SEHNR, CDR2 FQNEAQ (reference sequence). This CDR3 contains 14 residues. V was cut by 4 bases and J by 7 bases, with 14 bases left in between. The CDR3 spells CASSSSRVQQPQHF. In DNA form, the CDR3 reads TGTGCCAGCAGCTCGAGCAGGGTTCAGCAGCCCCAGCATTTT.

The chain joins TRBV6-5 to TRBJ2-5; either TRBD1 or TRBD2 may fit D (5 bases each). Per the germline V gene, CDR1 is MNHEY and CDR2 is SVGAGI. Trimming removed 5 bases from V and 4 bases from J, with 17 bases in between. The CDR3 loop spans 15 amino acids. DNA of the CDR3: TGTGCCAGCAGTCGGGGAGCAAGAGGGGCAGAGACCCAGTACTTC. It specifies CASSRGARGAETQYF.

The chain carries TRBV12-3 or TRBV12-4 and TRBJ1-2; D gene ambiguous. The germline V and J ends were trimmed by 6 bases and 4 bases, with 9 bases remaining between them. The CDR3 spans 12 residues. This CDR3 reads CASSLSVYGYTF. The CDR3 DNA reads as TGTGCCAGCAGCCTATCAGTCTATGGCTACACCTTC.

The rearrangement uses TRBV20-1 and TRBJ2-3; 11 bases match TRBD2. Germline CDR1 DFQATT, CDR2 SNEGSKA (reference sequence). The CDR3 has 14 amino acids. With V trimmed by 7 bases and J by 1 base, 4 bases remained unmatched. The CDR3 here is CSGGGLAGTDTQYF. In DNA form, the CDR3 reads TGCAGTGGCGGGGGACTAGCGGGCACAGATACGCAGTATTTT.

The chain is built from TRBV12-3 or TRBV12-4 and TRBJ2-4, with TRBD2 matching 9 bases. J was trimmed by 13 bases and V by 3 bases; bases with no gene match: 19. The CDR3 runs 17 residues. The CDR3, as DNA: TGTGCCAGCAGTTTCTCCCTAGCGGGATCGGGAACGTTTGAGCAGTACTTC. Protein sequence: CASSFSLAGSGTFEQYF.

The chain joins TRBV4-2 to TRBJ2-7, with D maybe TRBD1 (6 bases). The V end lost 1 base, the J end lost 1 base, and 14 bases lay between the germline ends. Germline CDR1 LGHNA, CDR2 YNFKEQ. CDR3 size: 16 residues. The CDR3 DNA sequence: TGTGCCAGCAGCCAAGCAAGTACAGGGCTGTCCTACGAGCAGTACTTC. Protein product: CASSQASTGLSYEQYF.

The chain couples TRBV20-1 to TRBJ2-1; 7 nucleotides agree with TRBD1. V gave up 0 bases and J gave up 9 bases; unmatched junction bases: 14. The germline V gene has CDR1 DFQATT and CDR2 SNEGSKA (reference sequence). The CDR3 length is 16 residues. The CDR3 sequence: CSARDRTGVELAEQFF. The CDR3 DNA reads TGCAGTGCTAGAGACCGCACAGGGGTGGAATTGGCTGAGCAGTTCTTC.

The V gene is TRBV5-1, the J gene TRBJ2-7; D is possibly TRBD2 (5 bases). With 0 bases removed from V and 6 bases from J, the gap between germline ends came to 13 bases. Germline values: CDR1 SGHRS, CDR2 YFSETQ. The CDR3 is made up of 14 amino acids. The CDR3 protein is CASSLVSGPPEQYF. The DNA of the CDR3 is TGCGCCAGCAGCTTGGTCAGCGGACCTCCCGAGCAGTACTTC.

The chain uses TRBV18 and TRBJ2-1; D is undetermined. The CDR3 totals 15 residues. The germline V and J ends were trimmed by 0 bases and 2 bases, with 8 bases remaining between them. Germline V lookup: CDR1 KGHSH, CDR2 LQKENI. CDR3 bases: TGTGCCAGCTCACCACCAGGCCAGACCTACAATGAGCAGTTCTTC. Its protein is CASSPPGQTYNEQFF.

The chain couples TRBV4-3 to TRBJ2-7, with a weak D call TRBD2 (5 bases). There are 14 residues in the CDR3. V lost 1 base and J lost 2, with 9 bases in between. Germline CDR1 LGHNA, CDR2 YSLEER. CDR3 residues: CASSQGRETYEQYF. CDR3 coding DNA: TGCGCCAGCAGCCAAGGTCGGGAAACCTACGAGCAGTACTTC.

V and J are TRBV5-1 and TRBJ1-1; D uncertain. The CDR3 covers 14 residues. With 4 bases removed from V and 2 bases from J, the gap between germline ends came to 12 bases. CDR1 and CDR2 from the germline V gene are SGHRS and YFSETQ. In nucleotides, the CDR3 is TGCGCCAGCAGCCGTACTGACGGAAACACTGAAGCTTTCTTT. It yields the protein CASSRTDGNTEAFF.

The chain uses TRBV6-4 and TRBJ2-5; the D gene could be TRBD1 or TRBD2 (5 bases each). The V gene lost 6 bases and the J gene lost 11 bases, with 19 bases spanning the gap. The CDR3 has 13 residues. Germline V lookup: CDR1 MRHNA, CDR2 SNTAGT. The DNA for the CDR3 is TGTGCCAGCAGCTTGGATATCTTGGGGGAGCAGTACTTC. Translated: CASSLDILGEQYF.

The chain has TRBV27 and TRBJ2-7, with D possibly called TRBD1 or TRBD2 (5 bases each). The J call may be wrong; the DNA end is better matched by TRBJ2-5. Germline values: CDR1 MNHEY, CDR2 SMNVEV (reference sequence). The CDR3 contains 15 residues. In DNA, the CDR3 is TGTGCCAGCAGATCCGGGACGAGCGAGCAAGAGACCCAGTACTTC. Its translation is CASRSGTSEQETQYF.

The gene calls are TRBV9 and TRBJ1-1; D is unresolved. This CDR3 contains 13 residues. Germline loops: CDR1 SGDLS, CDR2 YYNGEE. V was trimmed by 0 bases and J by 2 bases, leaving 5 bases between them. The CDR3 spells CASSVEDNTEAFF. The CDR3, as DNA: TGTGCCAGCAGCGTAGAGGACAACACTGAAGCTTTCTTT.

V is TRBV6-1 and J is TRBJ1-1; 9 nucleotides line up with TRBD1. Losses at the gene ends were 7 bases for V and 0 bases for J; bases not matched to a gene: 3. The germline V gene encodes CDR1 MNHNS and CDR2 SASEGT. The CDR3 totals 14 residues. CDR3 in amino acids: CASTDRGVNTEAFF. The CDR3 region has the DNA TGTGCCAGCACTGACAGGGGGGTGAACACTGAAGCTTTCTTT.

As regards this clonotype: An end of the junction differs from the germline gene, which may be a read error. The chain uses TRBV15 and TRBJ2-1; D call uncertain. Germline CDR1 is LNHNV and CDR2 is YYDKDF (reference sequence). CDR3 length: 14 residues. This chain's CDR3 is CATSGDGSYNEQFF. In DNA form, the CDR3 reads TGTGCCACCAGCGGAGACGGCTCCTACAATGAGCAGTTCTTC.

This chain connects TRBV29-1 to TRBJ2-1; D might be TRBD2 (5 bases). Trimming took 4 bases from V and 7 from J, leaving 14 bases between them. The CDR3 contains 13 residues. The germline V gene has CDR1 SQVTM and CDR2 ANQGSEA. The CDR3 region is CSVVFLPGNEQFF. The CDR3 coding sequence is TGCAGCGTTGTATTCCTGCCGGGGAATGAGCAGTTCTTC.

The chain carries TRBV4-1 and TRBJ1-4; D gene ambiguous. CDR3 size: 13 residues. Trimming left V 4 bases short and J 8 bases short, with 11 bases between. Germline CDR1 reads MGHRA; CDR2 reads YSYEKL. The CDR3 sequence: CASSLSLSEKLFF. CDR3 in DNA: TGCGCCAGCAGCCTAAGTTTGAGCGAAAAACTGTTTTTT.